This T cell receptor beta chain emerged from a study of blood T cell repertoires in COVID-19. As for the study in general: Material from acute and convalescent COVID-19 was sourced from the United States, Italy and Spain. The cDNA or gDNA used as material had been derived from T cells, B-cell-depleted T cells, or PBMCs.

Authors' methods: Reference gene primer amplification gave estimated nucleated cell counts. Clones were read by immunoSEQ multiplex PCR, and TCRdb kept only the in-frame ones, dropping some. V and J calls and clone size are copied from that table; D and trimming were computed from the DNA. The sample includes around 80,000 clones, more than 70% of them seen just once. The V and J ends lost 4 bases and 7 bases, in that order; junction bases with no gene match: 8. Germline V CDR1 and CDR2: GTSNPN, SVGIG (reference sequence). This CDR3 comprises 14 residues. The source of this sequence is a man in his fifties or sixties with COVID-19, enrolled during active disease. J is TRBJ1-5 and V is TRBV30, with TRBD1 identical over 9 bases. Sequences were obtained from peripheral blood. CDR3: CAWTGQGISQPQHF. CDR3 in DNA: TGTGCCTGGACGGGACAGGGTATATCCCAGCCCCAGCATTTT.